This is a list of T cell receptor beta chains from one sample in a study of blood T cell repertoires in COVID-19. Here immunoSEQ multiplex PCR was the method, and the copy in TCRdb shows in-frame clones only, minus some. Of fewer than 200,000 clones detected, 75% to 90% appear once; the ten largest clones hold under 10%. Sequencing input: peripheral blood. The receptors come from a woman in her seventies with COVID-19, enrolled during active disease. Each CDR3 is given with its conserved first and last residue. D genes are given only for firm matches. Clone size, where shown, is once, few, many, or a class for clones that have expanded.

j_call: TRBJ1-5
clone_size: NA
d_call: NA
v_call: TRBV7-9
cdr3_nt: TGTGCCAGCAGCGGAGCGGGGTTCAATCAGCCCCAGCATTTT
cdr3_aa: CASSGAGFNQPQHF

j_call: TRBJ2-3
clone_size: NA
d_call: NA
v_call: TRBV2
cdr3_nt: TGTGCCAGCCTCTCAACGAACTCCCCCACAGATACGCAGTATTTT
cdr3_aa: CASLSTNSPTDTQYF

j_call: TRBJ2-1
clone_size: NA
d_call: TRBD2
v_call: TRBV9
cdr3_nt: TGTGCCAGCAGCCCAACAAGACTAGCGGTAGAAGAGCAGTTCTTC
cdr3_aa: CASSPTRLAVEEQFF

j_call: TRBJ2-2
clone_size: NA
d_call: TRBD2
v_call: TRBV11-2
cdr3_nt: TGTGCCAGCAGCTCACTAGCGGGAGTGGGCGGGGAGCTGTTTTTT
cdr3_aa: CASSSLAGVGGELFF

j_call: TRBJ1-2
clone_size: few
d_call: TRBD1
v_call: TRBV12-3/TRBV12-4
cdr3_nt: TGTGCCAGCAGCTTACAGGGGTCCTATGGCTACACCTTC
cdr3_aa: CASSLQGSYGYTF

j_call: TRBJ2-7
clone_size: few
d_call: TRBD1
v_call: TRBV3-1/TRBV3-2
cdr3_nt: TGTGCCAGCAGCGAAGGGTGGCAGGGGGCCTACGAGCAGTACTTC
cdr3_aa: CASSEGWQGAYEQYF

j_call: TRBJ1-2
clone_size: NA
d_call: NA
v_call: TRBV28
cdr3_nt: TGTGCCAGCAGCCGCCTGAGTATGACCTTC
cdr3_aa: CASSRLSMTF

j_call: TRBJ2-7
clone_size: NA
d_call: NA
v_call: TRBV28
cdr3_nt: TGTGCCAGCAGTATTCCCGGGAGTGGGGGCTACGAGCAGTACTTC
cdr3_aa: CASSIPGSGGYEQYF

j_call: TRBJ2-1
clone_size: few
d_call: NA
v_call: TRBV9
cdr3_nt: TGTGCCAGCAGCGAGGAGGGGACTTTGGGATACAATGAGCAGTTCTTC
cdr3_aa: CASSEEGTLGYNEQFF

j_call: TRBJ2-1
clone_size: NA
d_call: TRBD2
v_call: TRBV25-1
cdr3_nt: TGTGCCAGCAGTGAAGGTCGAATTGCGGGAGGGCCGAATGAGCAGTTCTTC
cdr3_aa: CASSEGRIAGGPNEQFF

j_call: TRBJ2-2
clone_size: NA
d_call: NA
v_call: TRBV7-2
cdr3_nt: TGTGCCAGCCAGCCTAGCCTCAACACCGGGGAGCTGTTTTTT
cdr3_aa: CASQPSLNTGELFF

j_call: TRBJ2-1
clone_size: few
d_call: TRBD1
v_call: TRBV5-4
cdr3_nt: TGTGCCAGCAGCTCTGGACAGGGCGCCTACAATGAGCAGTTCTTC
cdr3_aa: CASSSGQGAYNEQFF

j_call: TRBJ2-1
clone_size: NA
d_call: TRBD2
v_call: TRBV11-2
cdr3_nt: TGTGCCAGCAGCTTATCCGGCGGGAGGAATGAGCAGTTCTTC
cdr3_aa: CASSLSGGRNEQFF

j_call: TRBJ2-7
clone_size: once
d_call: NA
v_call: TRBV18
cdr3_nt: TGTGCCAGCTCACGTAGCGGCCCGTACGAGCAGTACTTC
cdr3_aa: CASSRSGPYEQYF

j_call: TRBJ1-1
clone_size: few
d_call: TRBD1
v_call: TRBV3-1/TRBV3-2
cdr3_nt: TGTGCCACCCAACAGGGGGCTCGTGGTGAAGCTTTCTTT
cdr3_aa: CATQQGARGEAFF

j_call: TRBJ2-1
clone_size: NA
d_call: TRBD1
v_call: TRBV6-5
cdr3_nt: TGTGCCAGCAGGAGGACAGGAACGGAGTTTGAGCAGTTCTTC
cdr3_aa: CASRRTGTEFEQFF

j_call: TRBJ2-1
clone_size: NA
d_call: NA
v_call: TRBV30
cdr3_nt: TGTGCCTGGAGTGTAGGGGGTGAGCAGTTCTTC
cdr3_aa: CAWSVGGEQFF

j_call: TRBJ1-1
clone_size: NA
d_call: NA
v_call: TRBV28
cdr3_nt: TGTGCCAGCAGGGCAGGGTTGGTGGCTTTCTTT
cdr3_aa: CASRAGLVAFF

j_call: TRBJ2-5
clone_size: NA
d_call: TRBD2
v_call: TRBV27
cdr3_nt: TGTGCCAGCGGTCAGTCAGCGGGACAAGAGACCCAGTACTTC
cdr3_aa: CASGQSAGQETQYF

j_call: TRBJ2-7
clone_size: NA
d_call: TRBD2
v_call: TRBV28
cdr3_nt: TGTGCCAGCAGTCGCTACATAGCGGGAGGGCTCTACTTC
cdr3_aa: CASSRYIAGGLYF

j_call: TRBJ2-7
clone_size: NA
d_call: TRBD2
v_call: TRBV28
cdr3_nt: TGTGCCAGCAGTTTACTCGGGACTAGCGGCTCCTACGAGCAGTACTTC
cdr3_aa: CASSLLGTSGSYEQYF

j_call: TRBJ1-2
clone_size: NA
d_call: TRBD1
v_call: TRBV6-1
cdr3_nt: TGTGCCAGCAGTGAAAATGGGCAGGGGGCATACTATGGCTACACCTTC
cdr3_aa: CASSENGQGAYYGYTF

j_call: TRBJ1-6
clone_size: many
d_call: TRBD1
v_call: TRBV30
cdr3_nt: TGTGCCTGGAGGTCGGGACAGGCTAATTCACCCCTCCACTTT
cdr3_aa: CAWRSGQANSPLHF

j_call: TRBJ2-3
clone_size: NA
d_call: TRBD1
v_call: TRBV14
cdr3_nt: TGTGCCAGCAGCCGACGGACAGGTGTTTACCGTTCCACAGATACGCAGTATTTT
cdr3_aa: CASSRRTGVYRSTDTQYF

j_call: TRBJ2-6
clone_size: NA
d_call: NA
v_call: TRBV5-4
cdr3_nt: TGTGCCAGCAGCTTCGGTGGGAGAAGCTCTGGGGCCAACGTCCTGACTTTC
cdr3_aa: CASSFGGRSSGANVLTF

j_call: TRBJ1-5
clone_size: NA
d_call: NA
v_call: TRBV7-9
cdr3_nt: TGTGCCAGCAGCTTAGAGTACATCGATCAGCCCCAGCATTTT
cdr3_aa: CASSLEYIDQPQHF

j_call: TRBJ2-7
clone_size: NA
d_call: TRBD2
v_call: TRBV10-2
cdr3_nt: TGCGCCAGTAGCGAGGAGGGACTATCCTACGAGCAGTACTTC
cdr3_aa: CASSEEGLSYEQYF

j_call: TRBJ2-4
clone_size: NA
d_call: NA
v_call: TRBV2
cdr3_nt: TGTGCCAGCAGTGTTTCCAGCGCGAACATTCAGTACTTC
cdr3_aa: CASSVSSANIQYF

j_call: TRBJ1-1
clone_size: once
d_call: TRBD1
v_call: TRBV19
cdr3_nt: TGTGCCAGTAGTATCCTCAGGGGGCGCGGGAACACTGAAGCTTTCTTT
cdr3_aa: CASSILRGRGNTEAFF

j_call: TRBJ2-7
clone_size: NA
d_call: NA
v_call: TRBV29-1
cdr3_nt: TGCAGCGTTGCCGGGACAATCAACTACGAGCAGTACTTC
cdr3_aa: CSVAGTINYEQYF

j_call: TRBJ2-1
clone_size: NA
d_call: TRBD1
v_call: TRBV7-8
cdr3_nt: TGTGCCAGCAGCGCCACCGAACAGGGGGAGTACAATGAGCAGTTCTTC
cdr3_aa: CASSATEQGEYNEQFF

j_call: TRBJ2-7
clone_size: NA
d_call: TRBD2
v_call: TRBV11-2
cdr3_nt: TGTGCCAGCAGCCCAGTCGGGGGACTAGCGGGTTTTTCCTACGAGCAGTACTTC
cdr3_aa: CASSPVGGLAGFSYEQYF

j_call: TRBJ1-2
clone_size: NA
d_call: TRBD1
v_call: TRBV3-1/TRBV3-2
cdr3_nt: TGTGCCAGCAGCCCATGGGACAGGGTTTACCCTCGGCCGGGCTACACCTTC
cdr3_aa: CASSPWDRVYPRPGYTF

j_call: TRBJ1-5
clone_size: NA
d_call: NA
v_call: TRBV6-2/TRBV6-3
cdr3_nt: TGTGCCAGCAGTTACAACTTACAGAGGGAAGGGATACGCAATCAGCCCCAGCATTTT
cdr3_aa: CASSYNLQREGIRNQPQHF

j_call: TRBJ2-2
clone_size: NA
d_call: NA
v_call: TRBV28
cdr3_nt: TGTGCCAGCAGCTTGAGGCTAGTTGGTAACACCGGGGAGCTGTTTTTT
cdr3_aa: CASSLRLVGNTGELFF

j_call: TRBJ2-1
clone_size: few
d_call: TRBD2
v_call: TRBV5-1
cdr3_nt: TGCGCCAGCAGCTTGACAGCGGGAGCCGATGAGCAGTTCTTC
cdr3_aa: CASSLTAGADEQFF

j_call: TRBJ2-7
clone_size: NA
d_call: NA
v_call: TRBV5-1
cdr3_nt: TGCGCCAGCAGACGTGGGTATGACTTGCTGAGTAACGAGCAGTACTTC
cdr3_aa: CASRRGYDLLSNEQYF

j_call: TRBJ2-7
clone_size: NA
d_call: TRBD1
v_call: TRBV28
cdr3_nt: TGTGCCAGCTCTGAGGCAGGGGGCACCTACGAGCAGTACTTC
cdr3_aa: CASSEAGGTYEQYF

j_call: TRBJ1-2
clone_size: NA
d_call: NA
v_call: TRBV5-5
cdr3_nt: TGTGCCAGCAGCGCGCGGCCAGGGTTGGTTCTTAGCTACACCTTC
cdr3_aa: CASSARPGLVLSYTF

j_call: TRBJ1-5
clone_size: NA
d_call: NA
v_call: TRBV5-5
cdr3_nt: TGTGCCAGCAGCTTGGGGGGACAAAATCAGCCCCAGCATTTT
cdr3_aa: CASSLGGQNQPQHF

j_call: TRBJ2-1
clone_size: NA
d_call: NA
v_call: TRBV18
cdr3_nt: TGTGCCAGCAGAAGGGACACCCCGGGCAATGAGCAGTTCTTC
cdr3_aa: CASRRDTPGNEQFF

j_call: TRBJ1-2
clone_size: NA
d_call: TRBD1
v_call: TRBV7-2
cdr3_nt: TGTGCCAGCAGCTTAGACGGTACAGGGGGCAAGATCTATGGCTACACCTTC
cdr3_aa: CASSLDGTGGKIYGYTF

j_call: TRBJ1-2
clone_size: NA
d_call: TRBD1
v_call: TRBV7-2
cdr3_nt: TGTGCCAGCAGCCAAACAGGGGGAGGGTATGGCTACACCTTC
cdr3_aa: CASSQTGGGYGYTF

j_call: TRBJ1-2
clone_size: NA
d_call: NA
v_call: TRBV28
cdr3_nt: TGTGCCAGCACCACGGGGGACCCCTATGGCTACACCTTC
cdr3_aa: CASTTGDPYGYTF

j_call: TRBJ2-7
clone_size: once
d_call: TRBD1
v_call: TRBV29-1
cdr3_nt: TGCAGCGTTGCTGGGGACAGGGATTCTCACGAGCAGTACTTC
cdr3_aa: CSVAGDRDSHEQYF

j_call: TRBJ2-2
clone_size: once
d_call: TRBD2
v_call: TRBV7-2
cdr3_nt: TGTGCCAGCAGCTCACGGACTAGCGGGAGAATCGGGGAGCTGTTTTTT
cdr3_aa: CASSSRTSGRIGELFF

j_call: TRBJ2-7
clone_size: NA
d_call: TRBD1
v_call: TRBV4-2
cdr3_nt: TGTGCCAGCAGCCAGACAGGACAGGGTCAGTACGAGCAGTACTTC
cdr3_aa: CASSQTGQGQYEQYF

j_call: TRBJ2-1
clone_size: NA
d_call: TRBD1
v_call: TRBV5-1
cdr3_nt: TGCGCCAGCAGCCGAGGGGGGACAGGGGACAATGAGCAGTTCTTC
cdr3_aa: CASSRGGTGDNEQFF

j_call: TRBJ2-7
clone_size: NA
d_call: TRBD2
v_call: TRBV4-3
cdr3_nt: TGCGCCAGCAGCCAAGTTGGGGCGGGAGCGGAAGAGCAGTACTTC
cdr3_aa: CASSQVGAGAEEQYF

j_call: TRBJ1-2
clone_size: NA
d_call: NA
v_call: TRBV2
cdr3_nt: TGTGCCAGCAGTGAAGGAGGGCTTGGGGACTATGGCTACACCTTC
cdr3_aa: CASSEGGLGDYGYTF

j_call: TRBJ2-1
clone_size: NA
d_call: NA
v_call: TRBV30
cdr3_nt: TGTGCCTGGAGACTGAGCTCCTACAATGAGCAGTTCTTC
cdr3_aa: CAWRLSSYNEQFF

j_call: TRBJ1-2
clone_size: NA
d_call: TRBD1
v_call: TRBV6-5
cdr3_nt: TGTGCCAGCAGCCGGGGACAGGGCTATGGCTACACCTTC
cdr3_aa: CASSRGQGYGYTF

j_call: TRBJ2-2
clone_size: NA
d_call: NA
v_call: TRBV19
cdr3_nt: TGTGCCAGTAGTCCGGGACTGCTTAGGGAGCTGTTTTTT
cdr3_aa: CASSPGLLRELFF

j_call: TRBJ2-1
clone_size: NA
d_call: TRBD2
v_call: TRBV3-1/TRBV3-2
cdr3_nt: TGTGCCAGCAGCCAAGAATCGGCGGGAGGTAGGTCTGAGAGCTACAATGAGCAGTTCTTC
cdr3_aa: CASSQESAGGRSESYNEQFF

j_call: TRBJ1-1
clone_size: NA
d_call: TRBD1
v_call: TRBV7-9
cdr3_nt: TGTGCCAGCAGCCTCGGGACAGCCGAAGCTTTCTTT
cdr3_aa: CASSLGTAEAFF

j_call: TRBJ2-2
clone_size: NA
d_call: NA
v_call: TRBV19
cdr3_nt: TGTGCCAGCCTGGAGTGGACTACCAACACCGGGGAGCTGTTTTTT
cdr3_aa: CASLEWTTNTGELFF

j_call: TRBJ1-4
clone_size: NA
d_call: NA
v_call: TRBV19
cdr3_nt: TGTGCCAGTAGTATAGATTCATCTAGTGCAACTAATGAAAAACTGTTTTTT
cdr3_aa: CASSIDSSSATNEKLFF

j_call: TRBJ2-3
clone_size: NA
d_call: TRBD2
v_call: TRBV15
cdr3_nt: TGTGCCACCAGCAGGGGAATGAGCGGGAGGGTAGATACGCAGTATTTT
cdr3_aa: CATSRGMSGRVDTQYF